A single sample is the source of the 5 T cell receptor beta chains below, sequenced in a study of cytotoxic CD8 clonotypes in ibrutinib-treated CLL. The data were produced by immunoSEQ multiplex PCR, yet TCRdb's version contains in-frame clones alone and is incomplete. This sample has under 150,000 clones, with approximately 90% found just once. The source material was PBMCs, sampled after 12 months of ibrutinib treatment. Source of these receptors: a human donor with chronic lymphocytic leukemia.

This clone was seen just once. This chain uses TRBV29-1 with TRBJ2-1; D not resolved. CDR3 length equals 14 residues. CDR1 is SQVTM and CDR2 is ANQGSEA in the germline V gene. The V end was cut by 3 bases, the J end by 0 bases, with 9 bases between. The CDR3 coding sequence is TGCAGCGTTGAGACGCCGAGCTCCTACAATGAGCAGTTCTTC. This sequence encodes CSVETPSSYNEQFF.

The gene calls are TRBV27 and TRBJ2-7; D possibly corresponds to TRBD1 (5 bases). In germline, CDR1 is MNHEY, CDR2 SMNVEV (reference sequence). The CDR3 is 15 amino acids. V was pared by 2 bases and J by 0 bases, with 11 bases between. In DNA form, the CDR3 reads TGTGCCAGCAGTTTACTACAGGCCTACTCCTACGAGCAGTACTTC. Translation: CASSLLQAYSYEQYF.

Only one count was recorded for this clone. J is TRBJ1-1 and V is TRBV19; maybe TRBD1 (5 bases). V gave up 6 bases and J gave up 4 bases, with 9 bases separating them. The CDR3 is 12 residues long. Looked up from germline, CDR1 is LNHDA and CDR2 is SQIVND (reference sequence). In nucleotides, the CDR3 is TGTGCCAGTAGCAGGGTGGCCACTGAAGCTTTCTTT. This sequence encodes CASSRVATEAFF.

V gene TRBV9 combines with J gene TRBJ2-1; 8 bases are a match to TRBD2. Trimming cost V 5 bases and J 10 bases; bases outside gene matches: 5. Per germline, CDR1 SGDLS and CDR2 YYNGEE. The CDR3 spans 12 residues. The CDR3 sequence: CASRTPGGEQFF. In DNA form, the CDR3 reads TGTGCCAGCAGGACCCCGGGGGGGGAGCAGTTCTTC.

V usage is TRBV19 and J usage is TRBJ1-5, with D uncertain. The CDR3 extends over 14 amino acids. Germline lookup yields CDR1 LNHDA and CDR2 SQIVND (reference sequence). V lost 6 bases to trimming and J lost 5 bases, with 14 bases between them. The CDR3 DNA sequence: TGTGCCAGTAGAGGTTGGGGAGGAGATCAGCCCCAGCATTTT. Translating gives CASRGWGGDQPQHF.